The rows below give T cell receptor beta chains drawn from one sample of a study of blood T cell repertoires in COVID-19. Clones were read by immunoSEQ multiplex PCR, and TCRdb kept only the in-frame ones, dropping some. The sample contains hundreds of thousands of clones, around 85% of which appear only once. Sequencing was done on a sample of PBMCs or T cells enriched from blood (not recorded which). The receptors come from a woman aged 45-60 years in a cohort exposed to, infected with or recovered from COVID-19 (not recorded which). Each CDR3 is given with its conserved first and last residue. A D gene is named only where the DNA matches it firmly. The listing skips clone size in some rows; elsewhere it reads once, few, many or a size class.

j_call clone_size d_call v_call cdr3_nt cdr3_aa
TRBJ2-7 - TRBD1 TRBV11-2 TGTGCCAGCAGCTTAGAAGACAGGGTTTACGAGCAGTACTTC CASSLEDRVYEQYF
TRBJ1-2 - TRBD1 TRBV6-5 TGTGCCAGCAGTTTTACAGGGGGCGGATACTATGGCTACACCTTC CASSFTGGGYYGYTF
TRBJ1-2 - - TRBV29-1 TGCAGCGCTGTGGACAGCACCTATGGCTACACCTTC CSAVDSTYGYTF
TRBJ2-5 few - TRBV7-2 TGTGCCAGCAGCCCTTCAGTTGGGAGCGGAGAAGAGACCCAGTACTTC CASSPSVGSGEETQYF
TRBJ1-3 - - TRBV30 TGTGCCTGGAGTAAAGCCTCTGGAAACACCATATATTTT CAWSKASGNTIYF
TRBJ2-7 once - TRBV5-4 TGTGCCAGCAGCACCCTCGCCGGTTCAGAGCAGTACTTC CASSTLAGSEQYF
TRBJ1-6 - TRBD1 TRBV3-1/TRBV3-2 TGTGCCAGCAGACCGACAGGGTTGAATTCACCCCTCCACTTT CASRPTGLNSPLHF
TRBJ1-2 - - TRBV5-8 TGTGCCAGCAGCTTGCGGGGTTATGGCTACACCTTC CASSLRGYGYTF
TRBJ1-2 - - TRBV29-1 TGCAGCGTTGTGGGGGAGGAAGGCTACACCTTC CSVVGEEGYTF
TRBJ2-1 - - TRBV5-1 TGCGCCAGCAGCGTCGGGATGGCAGGGGCCCACAATGAGCAGTTCTTC CASSVGMAGAHNEQFF
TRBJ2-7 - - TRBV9 TGTGCCAGCAGCGTAGCCCGAGATAACTCCTACGAGCAGTACTTC CASSVARDNSYEQYF
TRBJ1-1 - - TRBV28 TGTGCCAGCAGTACCCGGACCGGGAGCACTGAAGCTTTCTTT CASSTRTGSTEAFF
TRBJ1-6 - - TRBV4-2 TGTGCCAGCAGCCAGGCTTTGGAGAATTCACCCCTCCACTTT CASSQALENSPLHF
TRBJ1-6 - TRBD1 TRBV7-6 TGTGCCAGCAGCCCGAGACAGGGGAAGGGTAATTCACCCCTCCACTTT CASSPRQGKGNSPLHF
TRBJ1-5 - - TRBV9 TGTGCCAGCAGCGTAGCTACTTGGGCCCCTCGAAGCAATCAGCCCCAGCATTTT CASSVATWAPRSNQPQHF
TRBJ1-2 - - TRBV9 TGTGCCAGCAGCGTAGCCCCTACCGAGACACGTAACTACACCTTC CASSVAPTETRNYTF
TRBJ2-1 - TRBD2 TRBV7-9 TGTGCCAGCGCGTTAGCGGGGGGGCTGGGCAATGAGCAGTTCTTC CASALAGGLGNEQFF
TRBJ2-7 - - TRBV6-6 TGTGCCAGCAGTTACTCGAACAGGGTTATCGACTTC CASSYSNRVIDF
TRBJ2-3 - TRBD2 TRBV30 TGTGCCAAGACTAGCGGGGGGGCCCCAACAGATACGCAGTATTTT CAKTSGGAPTDTQYF
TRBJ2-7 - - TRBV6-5 TGTGCCAGCAGTTACTCTGGGGGGAATGAGCAGTACTTC CASSYSGGNEQYF
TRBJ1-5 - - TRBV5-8 TGTGCCAGCAGCTGGGGGGAGTCAGCATATAGCAATCAGCCCCAGCATTTT CASSWGESAYSNQPQHF
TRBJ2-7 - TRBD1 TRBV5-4 TGTGCCAGCAGCTTGGTTGGACAGGGGTCCTACGAGCAGTACTTC CASSLVGQGSYEQYF
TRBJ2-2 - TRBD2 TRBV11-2 TGTGCCAGCAGACTAGCGGGGGCCAGGGGCACCGGGGAGCTGTTTTTT CASRLAGARGTGELFF
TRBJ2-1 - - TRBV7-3 TGTGCCAGCAGCTTAAGCAGGGGCCGTGTTGAGCAGTTCTTC CASSLSRGRVEQFF
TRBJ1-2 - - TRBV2 TGTGCCAGCAGTGAATATTGGCGGGCTGACACCGGGGGGGGCTACACCTTC CASSEYWRADTGGGYTF
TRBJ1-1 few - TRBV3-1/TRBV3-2 TGTGCCAGCAGCCCTCGCAGGGCTAACACTGAAGCTTTCTTT CASSPRRANTEAFF
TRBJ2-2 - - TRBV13 TGTGCCAGCAGGGGCTATCCCACCGGGGAGCTGTTTTTT CASRGYPTGELFF
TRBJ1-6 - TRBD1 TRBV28 TGTGCCAGCAGGTCGGGACAGGGGCGTAGTACGCCCCTCCACTTT CASRSGQGRSTPLHF
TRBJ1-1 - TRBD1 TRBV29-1 TGCAGCGGTCAGGGACAGCTGAACACTGAAGCTTTCTTT CSGQGQLNTEAFF
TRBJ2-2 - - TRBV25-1 TGTGCCAGCACGCCGACAGCCACCGGGGAGCTGTTTTTT CASTPTATGELFF
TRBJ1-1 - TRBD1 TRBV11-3 TGTGCCAGCAGCGAAGGGACAGGGGGAACTGAAGCTTTCTTT CASSEGTGGTEAFF
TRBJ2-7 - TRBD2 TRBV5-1 TGCGCCAGCAGCTTTACAGCACTAGCGGACCGCTCCTACGAGCAGTACTTC CASSFTALADRSYEQYF
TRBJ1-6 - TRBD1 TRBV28 TGTGCCAGCAGTTTCGGTCAGGGGGGTTCACCCCTCCACTTT CASSFGQGGSPLHF
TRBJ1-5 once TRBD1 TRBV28 TGTGCCAGCAGTTCCTCTCGAGGGACAGGGCTGACTAGCAATCAGCCCCAGCATTTT CASSSSRGTGLTSNQPQHF
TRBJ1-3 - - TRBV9 TGTGCCAGCAGCGTAGGGGCGTCCAGCTCTGGAAACACCATATATTTT CASSVGASSSGNTIYF
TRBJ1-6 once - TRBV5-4 TGTGCCAATTCGGATGGGGGCGTATATTCACCCCTCCACTTT CANSDGGVYSPLHF
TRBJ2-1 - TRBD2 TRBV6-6 TGTGCCAGCAGTTCCCGCGGGGGTAGCTACAATGAGCAGTTCTTC CASSSRGGSYNEQFF
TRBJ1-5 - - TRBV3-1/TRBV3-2 TGTGCCAGCAGCCACAGGGTAGGGCAGCCCCAGCATTTT CASSHRVGQPQHF
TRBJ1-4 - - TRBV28 TGTGCCAGCACCGATCCCGGGGGGGTCGATAATGAAAAACTGTTTTTT CASTDPGGVDNEKLFF
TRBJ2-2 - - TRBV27 TGTGCCAGCACGAGCCTAGTGGGGCCCCCCGGGGAGCTGTTTTTT CASTSLVGPPGELFF
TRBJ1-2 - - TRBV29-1 TGCAGCGTTGAAGATCGGGGAGGACCAGAGGGCTATGGCTACACCTTC CSVEDRGGPEGYGYTF
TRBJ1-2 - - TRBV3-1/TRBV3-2 TGTGCCAGCAGCCGCGACAGCGCCTATGGCTACACCTTC CASSRDSAYGYTF
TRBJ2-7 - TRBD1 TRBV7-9 TGTGCCAGCAGCTTAGTGACAGGGCTCGAGCAGTACTTC CASSLVTGLEQYF
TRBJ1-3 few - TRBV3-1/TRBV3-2 TGTGCCAGCAGCCAAGAGGGGCCGGGAAACACCATATATTTT CASSQEGPGNTIYF
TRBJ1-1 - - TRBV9 TGTGCCAGCAGCGTAGAGAGCTCCGGGACTGAAGCTTTCTTT CASSVESSGTEAFF
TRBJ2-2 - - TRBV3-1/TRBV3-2 TGTGCCAGCGAGCAGGGGCGAGTCACCGGGGAGCTGTTTTTT CASEQGRVTGELFF
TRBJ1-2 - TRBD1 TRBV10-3 TGTGCCATCACAGGGGGCAGGAGCTTCTATGGCTACACCTTC CAITGGRSFYGYTF
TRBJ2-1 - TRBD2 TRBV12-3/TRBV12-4 TGTGCCAGCAGGCAGACTAGCGAGGGTGAGCAGTTCTTC CASRQTSEGEQFF
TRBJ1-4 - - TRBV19 TGTGCCAGTAGTATTGCGGGGGTAGCAAATGAAAAACTGTTTTTT CASSIAGVANEKLFF
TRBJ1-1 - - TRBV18 TGTGCCAGCTCACCACCGGAGACCTCTGAAGCTTTCTTT CASSPPETSEAFF
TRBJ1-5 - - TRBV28 TGTGCCAGCAGTTCTACCGGAACAGGAGACAAGCAACATTTT CASSSTGTGDKQHF
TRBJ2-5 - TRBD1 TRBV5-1 TGCGCCAGCAGCTTCCAGGGGGCGAGTGAGACCCAGTACTTC CASSFQGASETQYF